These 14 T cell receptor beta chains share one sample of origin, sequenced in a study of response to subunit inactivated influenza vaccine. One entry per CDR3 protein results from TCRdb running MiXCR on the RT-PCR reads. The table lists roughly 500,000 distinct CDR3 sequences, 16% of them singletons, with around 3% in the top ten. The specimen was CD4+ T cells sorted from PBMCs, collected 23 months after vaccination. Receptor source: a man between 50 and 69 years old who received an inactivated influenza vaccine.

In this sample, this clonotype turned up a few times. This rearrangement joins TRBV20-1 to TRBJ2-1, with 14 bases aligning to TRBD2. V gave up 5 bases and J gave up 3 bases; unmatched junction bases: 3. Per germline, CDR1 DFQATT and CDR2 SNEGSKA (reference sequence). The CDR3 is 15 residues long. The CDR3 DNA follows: TGCAGTGCTGGGACTAGCGGGAGAAACTACAATGAGCAGTTCTTC. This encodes CSAGTSGRNYNEQFF.

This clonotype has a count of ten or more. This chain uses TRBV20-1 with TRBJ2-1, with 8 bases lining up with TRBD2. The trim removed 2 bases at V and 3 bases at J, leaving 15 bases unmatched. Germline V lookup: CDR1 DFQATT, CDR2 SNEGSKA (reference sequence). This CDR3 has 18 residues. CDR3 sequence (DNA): TGCAGTGCTAGACCCACTCTAACCGGGAGGGGATTCTACAATGAGCAGTTCTTC. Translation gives CSARPTLTGRGFYNEQFF.

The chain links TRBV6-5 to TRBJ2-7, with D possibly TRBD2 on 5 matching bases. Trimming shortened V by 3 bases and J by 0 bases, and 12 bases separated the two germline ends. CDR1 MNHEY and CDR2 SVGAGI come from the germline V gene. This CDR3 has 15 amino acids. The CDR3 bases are TGTGCCAGCAGTTATGGCAGGAGGAGCTCCTACGAGCAGTACTTC. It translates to CASSYGRRSSYEQYF.

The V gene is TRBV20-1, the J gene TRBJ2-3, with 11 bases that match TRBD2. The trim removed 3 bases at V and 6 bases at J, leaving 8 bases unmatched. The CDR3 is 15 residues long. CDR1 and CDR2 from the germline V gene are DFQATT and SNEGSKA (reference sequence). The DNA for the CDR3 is TGCAGTGCTAGGAAGACTAGCGGGATGAGGGATACGCAGTATTTT. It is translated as CSARKTSGMRDTQYF.

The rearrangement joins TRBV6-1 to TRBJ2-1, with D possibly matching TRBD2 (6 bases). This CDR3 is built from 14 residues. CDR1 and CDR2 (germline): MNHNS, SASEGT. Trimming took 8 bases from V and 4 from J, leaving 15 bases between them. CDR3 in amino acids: CASGGPGTYNEQFF. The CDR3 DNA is TGTGCCAGCGGAGGGCCCGGGACTTACAATGAGCAGTTCTTC.

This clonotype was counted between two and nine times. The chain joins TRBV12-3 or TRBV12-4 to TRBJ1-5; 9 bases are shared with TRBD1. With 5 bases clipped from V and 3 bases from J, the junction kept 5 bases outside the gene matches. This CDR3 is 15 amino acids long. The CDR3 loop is CASSGQGILNQPQHF. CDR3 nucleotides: TGTGCCAGCAGTGGACAGGGGATACTCAATCAGCCCCAGCATTTT.

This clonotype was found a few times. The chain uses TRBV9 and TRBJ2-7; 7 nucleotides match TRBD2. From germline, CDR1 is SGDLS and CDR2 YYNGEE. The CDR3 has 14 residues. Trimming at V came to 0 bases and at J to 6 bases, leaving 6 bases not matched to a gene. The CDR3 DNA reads TGTGCCAGCAGCGTAGAAAGCGGGATAGGCGAGCAGTACTTC. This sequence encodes CASSVESGIGEQYF.

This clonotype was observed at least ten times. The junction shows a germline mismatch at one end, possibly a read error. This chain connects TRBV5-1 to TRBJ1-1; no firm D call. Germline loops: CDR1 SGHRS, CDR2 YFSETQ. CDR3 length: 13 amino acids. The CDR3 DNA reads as TGTGCCAGCAGCTTAGAACGCGGAACTGAAGCTTTCTTT. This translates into CASSLERGTEAFF.

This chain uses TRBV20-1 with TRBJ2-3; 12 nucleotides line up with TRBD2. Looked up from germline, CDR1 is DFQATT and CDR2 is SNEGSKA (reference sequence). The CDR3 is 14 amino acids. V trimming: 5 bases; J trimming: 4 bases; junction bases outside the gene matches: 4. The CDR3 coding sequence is TGCAGTGCTTCGAGACTAGCGGGAGCAGATACGCAGTATTTT. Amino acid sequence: CSASRLAGADTQYF.

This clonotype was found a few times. The CDR3 DNA reads as TGCAGTGCTAGCCCAGGGGGACCGAACACTGAAGCTTTCTTT. Amino acid sequence: CSASPGGPNTEAFF. The chain couples TRBV20-1 to TRBJ1-1; the match to TRBD1 covers 7 bases. The CDR3 extends over 14 amino acids. With V trimmed by 3 bases and J by 1 base, 5 bases remained unmatched. Germline V lookup: CDR1 DFQATT, CDR2 SNEGSKA (reference sequence).

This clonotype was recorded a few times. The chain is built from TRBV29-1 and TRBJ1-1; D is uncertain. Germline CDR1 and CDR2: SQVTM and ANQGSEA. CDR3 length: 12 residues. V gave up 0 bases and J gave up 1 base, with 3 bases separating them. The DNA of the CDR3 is TGCAGCGTTGAAGAGGGGAACACTGAAGCTTTCTTT. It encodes CSVEEGNTEAFF. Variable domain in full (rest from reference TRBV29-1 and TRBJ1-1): SAVISQKPSRDICQRGTSLTIQCQVDSQVTMMFWYRQQPGQSLTLIATANQGSEATYESGFVIDKFPISRPNLTFSTLTVSNMSPEDSSIYLCSVEEGNTEAFFGQGTRLTVV.

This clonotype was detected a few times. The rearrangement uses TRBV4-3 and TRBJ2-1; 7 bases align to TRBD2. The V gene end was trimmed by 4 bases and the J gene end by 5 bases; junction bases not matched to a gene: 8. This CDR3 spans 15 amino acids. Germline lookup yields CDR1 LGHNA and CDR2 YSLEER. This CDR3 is CASSRLATSNNEQFF. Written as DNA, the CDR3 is TGCGCCAGCAGCCGACTAGCCACGTCCAACAATGAGCAGTTCTTC.

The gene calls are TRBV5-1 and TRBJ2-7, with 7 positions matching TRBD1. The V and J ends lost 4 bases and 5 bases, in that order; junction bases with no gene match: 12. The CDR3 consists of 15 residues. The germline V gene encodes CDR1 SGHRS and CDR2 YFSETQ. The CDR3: CASSDQQGWVDEQYF. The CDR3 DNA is TGCGCCAGCAGCGACCAACAGGGGTGGGTAGACGAGCAGTACTTC. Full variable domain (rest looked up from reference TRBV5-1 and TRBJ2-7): KAGVTQTPRYLIKTRGQQVTLSCSPISGHRSVSWYQQTPGQGLQFLFEYFSETQRNKGNFPGRFSGRQFSNSRSEMNVSTLELGDSALYLCASSDQQGWVDEQYFGPGTRLTVT.

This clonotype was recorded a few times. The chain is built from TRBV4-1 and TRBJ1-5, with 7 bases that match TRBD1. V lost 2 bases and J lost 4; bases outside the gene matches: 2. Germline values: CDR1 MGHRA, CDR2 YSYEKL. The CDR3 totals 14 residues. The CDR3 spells CASSQTGVNQPQHF. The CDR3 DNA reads TGCGCCAGCAGCCAAACAGGGGTTAATCAGCCCCAGCATTTT.